A single sample gave rise to the 23 T cell receptor beta chains below, sequenced in a study of shared clonotypes between healthy human individuals. TCRdb keeps only in-frame clones here, not all; method: immunoSEQ multiplex PCR. Of 2 million to 2.5 million clones detected, 85% to 95% appear once; the ten largest clones hold 0.1% to 0.15%. Specimen: naive CD4+ T cells sorted from blood. The sample's subset: CD45RA+ positively selected. Receptors were obtained from a man younger than 35 in good health.

The genes are TRBV6-5 and TRBJ1-1; D might be TRBD1 (5 bases). Germline V gene data show CDR1 as MNHEY and CDR2 as SVGAGI. The CDR3 totals 13 residues. Trimming removed 4 bases at V and 4 bases at J, with 10 bases between. The CDR3 DNA reads as TGTGCCAGCAGTTCCCAGGGCTCCACTGAAGCTTTCTTT. This encodes CASSSQGSTEAFF.

The rearrangement links TRBV12-5 to TRBJ2-7; 9 nucleotides line up with TRBD1. Trimming removed 2 bases from V and 4 bases from J; junction bases left unmatched: 9. Germline V gives CDR1 LGHNT, CDR2 FRNRAP. This CDR3 is 16 amino acids long. CDR3 sequence: CASGLPSGTGIYEQYF. The CDR3 nucleotides are TGTGCTAGTGGTTTGCCGTCAGGGACAGGGATTTACGAGCAGTACTTC.

V is TRBV11-2 and J is TRBJ1-2, with D uncertain. The CDR3 sequence is 13 residues long. V lost 3 bases and J lost 0, with 5 bases in between. Germline CDR1 reads SGHAT; CDR2 reads FQNNGV. CDR3 coding DNA: TGTGCCAGCAGCTTCCAGGCTAACTATGGCTACACCTTC. As protein: CASSFQANYGYTF.

This clone occurred once. The rearrangement links TRBV14 to TRBJ2-1; D remains ambiguous. V lost 2 bases, J lost 12 bases, and 14 bases lay in between. This CDR3 has 13 amino acids. The germline V gene encodes CDR1 SGHDN and CDR2 FVKESK. CDR3 sequence reads: CASSQSLVVGQFF. CDR3 nucleotide sequence: TGTGCCAGCAGCCAATCGTTAGTGGTGGGGCAGTTCTTC.

The rearrangement uses TRBV7-6 and TRBJ1-4; a possible D gene is TRBD1 (5 bases). This CDR3 is built from 15 residues. V gave up 5 bases and J gave up 6 bases, with 16 bases separating them. Germline V gene lookup returns CDR1 SGHVS and CDR2 FNYEAQ. The CDR3 DNA is TGTGCCAGCAGCCCCAAGGGAAGGGGTGATGAAAAACTGTTTTTT. Protein: CASSPKGRGDEKLFF.

The chain has TRBV2 and TRBJ2-2; 8 nucleotides match TRBD2. This CDR3 has 16 amino acids. The V gene end was trimmed by 4 bases and the J gene end by 2 bases; junction bases not matched to a gene: 6. CDR1 SNHLY and CDR2 FYNNEI come from the germline V gene. The CDR3 DNA reads TGTGCCAGCAGTGGGTCGGGAGGGGCTAACACCGGGGAGCTGTTTTTT. This gives the protein CASSGSGGANTGELFF.

V usage is TRBV5-1 and J usage is TRBJ2-2, with D possibly matching TRBD1 (6 bases). This CDR3 spans 13 amino acids. V was clipped by 7 bases and J by 5 bases, with 12 bases between them. Germline CDR1 is SGHRS and CDR2 is YFSETQ. CDR3 amino acids: CASGNTGTGELFF. The CDR3 nucleotides read TGCGCCAGCGGAAACACAGGGACCGGGGAGCTGTTTTTT.

The chain combines TRBV19 with TRBJ2-7; possibly TRBD1 or TRBD2 for D (5 bases each). The V end was cut by 3 bases, the J end by 6 bases, with 12 bases between. This CDR3 has 13 amino acids. Germline lookup yields CDR1 LNHDA and CDR2 SQIVND (reference sequence). CDR3 in DNA: TGTGCCAGTAGTATCGCCGGGGCTGGCGAGCAGTACTTC. Translated: CASSIAGAGEQYF.

V is TRBV16 and J is TRBJ1-2, with TRBD1 matching over 9 bases. Trimming at V came to 3 bases and at J to 12 bases, leaving 8 bases not matched to a gene. In germline, CDR1 is KGHSY, CDR2 FQNENV. The CDR3 totals 13 residues. The CDR3 protein is CASSHSGTGMDTF. The CDR3 nucleotides read TGTGCCAGCAGCCATTCCGGGACAGGGATGGACACCTTC. Filled out from reference TRBV16 and TRBJ1-2, the complete variable domain reads GEEVAQTPKHLVRGEGQKAKLYCAPIKGHSYVFWYQQVLKNEFKFLISFQNENVFDETGMPKERFSAKCLPNSPCSLEIQATKLEDSAVYFCASSHSGTGMDTFGSGTRLTVV.

J is TRBJ1-2 and V is TRBV30; the D is unclear. V lost 3 bases to trimming and J lost 7 bases, with 12 bases between them. There are 12 residues in the CDR3. Germline V gives CDR1 GTSNPN, CDR2 SVGIG (reference sequence). This CDR3 is CAWSLSWGGYTF. The CDR3 DNA follows: TGTGCCTGGAGCCTTTCATGGGGTGGCTACACCTTC.

J is TRBJ2-7 and V is TRBV5-6; D is undetermined. Trimming left V 4 bases short and J 6 bases short, with 20 bases between. The CDR3 is 15 amino acids. Germline CDR1 reads SGHDT; CDR2 reads YYEEEE. CDR3 sequence: CASSLLTADPGEQYF. CDR3 nucleotide sequence: TGTGCCAGCAGCCTCCTGACCGCCGACCCGGGCGAGCAGTACTTC.

The rearrangement links TRBV19 to TRBJ2-6; the D is unclear. CDR1 and CDR2 (germline): LNHDA, SQIVND (reference sequence). The V and J ends lost 5 bases and 2 bases respectively, with 10 bases between them. The length of the CDR3 is 15 residues. CDR3 sequence: CASSSFSAGANVLTF. The DNA of the CDR3 is TGTGCCAGTAGTTCCTTTTCGGCTGGGGCCAACGTCCTGACTTTC.

The chain has TRBV7-8 and TRBJ2-5; TRBD1 might be the D (6 bases). CDR3 length: 13 amino acids. Trimming took off 4 bases at V and 4 bases at J, with 10 bases between the two ends. Per the germline V gene, CDR1 is SGHVS and CDR2 is FQNEAQ. CDR3 sequence reads: CASSSVGGETQYF. The CDR3, as DNA: TGTGCCAGCAGCTCGGTAGGGGGAGAGACCCAGTACTTC.

DNA of the CDR3: TGTGCCAGCTCACCCAATGGGAGGAGACAAGAGACCCAGTACTTC. This codes for CASSPNGRRQETQYF. The rearrangement uses TRBV18 and TRBJ2-5; D perhaps matches TRBD2 (6 bases). Trimming stripped 3 bases from V and 2 bases from J, with 13 bases between. CDR1 and CDR2 from the germline V gene are KGHSH and LQKENI. The CDR3 is made up of 15 amino acids. Together with reference TRBV18 and TRBJ2-5, the CDR3 gives the full variable domain: NAGVMQNPRHLVRRRGQEARLRCSPMKGHSHVYWYRQLPEEGLKFMVYLQKENIIDESGMPKERFSAEFPKEGPSILRIQQVVRGDSAAYFCASSPNGRRQETQYFGPGTRLLVL.

The genes are TRBV5-1 and TRBJ2-3, with a possible D match to TRBD2 (5 bases). This CDR3 is built from 13 residues. V shed 7 bases and J shed 5 bases, with 14 bases lying between them. CDR1 is SGHRS and CDR2 is YFSETQ in the germline V gene. CDR3 residues: CASRSEGVDTQYF. CDR3 DNA sequence: TGCGCCAGCCGATCTGAGGGAGTAGATACGCAGTATTTT.

The V call is TRBV4-3, the J call TRBJ1-3; D is ambiguous. Trimming took 1 base from V and 3 from J, leaving 13 bases between them. Germline assignment: CDR1 LGHNA and CDR2 YSLEER. CDR3 length: 16 residues. CDR3 loop: CASSQGGGTVGNTIYF. In nucleotides, the CDR3 is TGCGCCAGCAGCCAAGGGGGAGGCACCGTTGGAAACACCATATATTTT.

The chain joins TRBV18 to TRBJ2-7; D gene ambiguous. The germline CDR1 and CDR2 sequences are KGHSH and LQKENI. With 6 bases removed from V and 0 bases from J, the gap between germline ends came to 12 bases. This CDR3 contains 14 residues. The CDR3 protein is CASSVLTPSYEQYF. CDR3 nucleotides: TGTGCCAGCTCGGTCCTTACCCCCTCCTACGAGCAGTACTTC.

This sequence joins TRBV10-3 and TRBJ2-5, with D tentatively TRBD1 or TRBD2 (5 bases each). The CDR3 has 14 amino acids. CDR1 ENHRY and CDR2 SYGVKD come from the germline V gene. V shed 7 bases and J shed 2 bases, with 14 bases lying between them. The CDR3 sequence: CAIKQDLKQETQYF. CDR3 sequence (DNA): TGTGCCATCAAACAGGACTTGAAGCAAGAGACCCAGTACTTC.

The chain carries TRBV7-2 and TRBJ2-7; D is possibly TRBD1 or TRBD2 (5 bases each). The germline V gene encodes CDR1 SGHTA and CDR2 FQGNSA. There are 15 residues in the CDR3. With 3 bases removed from V and 4 bases from J, the gap between germline ends came to 16 bases. The DNA of the CDR3 is TGTGCCAGCAGCTTGACCGGGACCAAAAGTTACGAGCAGTACTTC. Translating it yields CASSLTGTKSYEQYF.

A note on this clone: The same CDR3 is also encoded by other DNA sequences in this sample. The rearrangement links TRBV29-1 to TRBJ2-7; D assignment may be TRBD1 or TRBD2 (5 bases each). CDR3 length: 12 residues. V lost 4 bases to trimming and J lost 4 bases, with 11 bases between them. Germline V CDR1 and CDR2: SQVTM, ANQGSEA. The CDR3 DNA is TGCAGCGTTGCTGGGGCGGGTTACGAGCAGTACTTC. This encodes CSVAGAGYEQYF.

In regard to this clone: The identical CDR3 is also encoded by other nucleotide sequences in the sample. The rearrangement links TRBV5-1 to TRBJ2-3, with 7 bases aligning to TRBD1. V gave up 0 bases and J gave up 3 bases; unmatched junction bases: 4. The CDR3 has 15 amino acids. Germline CDR1 is SGHRS and CDR2 is YFSETQ. CDR3 amino acids: CASSLGQGRTDTQYF. The CDR3 region has the DNA TGCGCCAGCAGCTTGGGACAGGGAAGAACAGATACGCAGTATTTT. The entire variable domain, with the rest obtained from reference TRBV5-1 and TRBJ2-3, is as follows: KAGVTQTPRYLIKTRGQQVTLSCSPISGHRSVSWYQQTPGQGLQFLFEYFSETQRNKGNFPGRFSGRQFSNSRSEMNVSTLELGDSALYLCASSLGQGRTDTQYFGPGTRLTVL.

This chain joins TRBV12-5 and TRBJ2-5; either TRBD1 or TRBD2 may supply D (5 bases each). This CDR3 has 14 amino acids. Trimming pared 7 bases from V and 3 bases from J, leaving 15 bases between. Germline V gene data show CDR1 as LGHNT and CDR2 as FRNRAP. The DNA of the CDR3 is TGTGCTAGTGCCTCCGGGACGCGAGAAGAGACCCAGTACTTC. Translated, it gives CASASGTREETQYF.

The CDR3 nucleotides read TGTGCCAGCTCACTAACTGGGGACAGGGCCTTCCACGAGCAGTACTTC. Encoded protein: CASSLTGDRAFHEQYF. J is TRBJ2-7 and V is TRBV18; TRBD1 agrees at 9 bases. After removal of 4 bases from V and 5 bases from J, the junction contained 12 bases not matched to a gene. Germline CDR1 and CDR2: KGHSH and LQKENI. This CDR3 has 16 residues.